A selection of T cell receptor beta chains follows, all from one sample in a study of cytomegalovirus exposure and HLA in healthy donors. The assay was immunoSEQ multiplex PCR, and TCRdb's table has in-frame clones only and misses some. The sample consists of over 65,000 clones, 85% to 95% of them appearing once. The sequenced material came from PBMCs. These receptors all come from a woman aged 18-30 years in good health and CMV-seropositive. The CDR3 runs from the conserved cysteine through the conserved F or W. The D gene is left open where the match is weak. Only some rows state a clone size, as once, few, many or a class for expanded clones.

V: TRBV2
size: -
D: -
J: TRBJ2-3
CDR3: CASSPEPNLGATDTQYF
DNA: TGTGCCAGCAGTCCGGAACCTAACCTGGGGGCCACAGATACGCAGTATTTT

V: TRBV11-2
size: -
D: TRBD1
J: TRBJ2-7
CDR3: CASSLGDRVYEQYF
DNA: TGTGCCAGCAGCCTCGGGGACAGGGTCTACGAGCAGTACTTC

V: TRBV30
size: -
D: -
J: TRBJ1-2
CDR3: CAWSSTVNYGYTF
DNA: TGTGCCTGGAGCTCGACAGTTAACTATGGCTACACCTTC

V: TRBV13
size: once
D: -
J: TRBJ1-1
CDR3: CASSLLAGENEAFF
DNA: TGTGCCAGCAGCTTACTTGCAGGGGAGAATGAAGCTTTCTTT

V: TRBV9
size: -
D: -
J: TRBJ2-1
CDR3: CASSVIAGSDEQFF
DNA: TGTGCCAGCAGCGTAATAGCCGGTTCGGATGAGCAGTTCTTC

V: TRBV4-1
size: -
D: TRBD2
J: TRBJ2-2
CDR3: CASRGREVRANTGELFF
DNA: TGCGCCAGCAGGGGCCGGGAGGTGAGGGCGAACACCGGGGAGCTGTTTTTT

V: TRBV5-6
size: -
D: -
J: TRBJ1-1
CDR3: CASSLAGRPGDEAFF
DNA: TGTGCCAGCAGCTTGGCCGGGCGGCCGGGGGATGAAGCTTTCTTT

V: TRBV2
size: -
D: -
J: TRBJ1-1
CDR3: CAIRGVNTEAFF
DNA: TGTGCCATCCGGGGGGTGAACACTGAAGCTTTCTTT

V: TRBV10-3
size: -
D: TRBD1
J: TRBJ1-1
CDR3: CAISWDSGTEAFF
DNA: TGTGCCATCAGTTGGGACAGTGGGACTGAAGCTTTCTTT

V: TRBV7-2
size: -
D: TRBD1
J: TRBJ1-3
CDR3: CASSVGPGTVSGNTIYF
DNA: TGTGCCAGCAGCGTGGGCCCCGGGACAGTCTCTGGAAACACCATATATTTT

V: TRBV2
size: -
D: TRBD2
J: TRBJ2-2
CDR3: CASSQGLAGLGKNTGELFF
DNA: TGTGCCAGCAGCCAAGGACTAGCGGGACTAGGGAAAAACACCGGGGAGCTGTTTTTT

V: TRBV5-6
size: -
D: TRBD1
J: TRBJ2-7
CDR3: CASSPRTGRSYEQYF
DNA: TGTGCCAGCAGCCCCCGGACAGGGAGATCCTACGAGCAGTACTTC

V: TRBV19
size: -
D: TRBD1
J: TRBJ2-7
CDR3: CASSILQGAPYEQYF
DNA: TGTGCCAGTAGTATACTGCAGGGGGCTCCTTACGAGCAGTACTTC

V: TRBV7-8
size: -
D: -
J: TRBJ1-1
CDR3: CASSLNRETEAFF
DNA: TGTGCCAGCAGCTTAAACAGGGAGACTGAAGCTTTCTTT

V: TRBV18
size: -
D: TRBD1
J: TRBJ2-7
CDR3: CASSPSDRGAYEQYF
DNA: TGTGCCAGCTCACCCTCGGACAGGGGGGCTTACGAGCAGTACTTC

V: TRBV9
size: -
D: -
J: TRBJ1-4
CDR3: CASKNGRDEKLFF
DNA: TGTGCCAGCAAGAACGGGAGGGATGAAAAACTGTTTTTT

V: TRBV6-5
size: -
D: TRBD1
J: TRBJ2-1
CDR3: CASSPTGSSYNEQFF
DNA: TGTGCCAGCAGCCCGACAGGGAGCTCCTACAATGAGCAGTTCTTC

V: TRBV9
size: -
D: TRBD2
J: TRBJ2-3
CDR3: CASTGTSGYTDTQYF
DNA: TGTGCCAGCACAGGGACTAGCGGATACACAGATACGCAGTATTTT

V: TRBV5-8
size: -
D: -
J: TRBJ2-7
CDR3: CASSLPAWGVWEQYF
DNA: TGTGCCAGCAGCTTGCCGGCATGGGGAGTATGGGAGCAGTACTTC

V: TRBV29-1
size: -
D: -
J: TRBJ2-3
CDR3: CSVDRADTQYF
DNA: TGCAGCGTTGACAGGGCAGATACGCAGTATTTT

V: TRBV5-6
size: -
D: TRBD1
J: TRBJ1-4
CDR3: CASSRTGNNEKLFF
DNA: TGTGCCAGCAGCCGGACAGGGAATAATGAAAAACTGTTTTTT

V: TRBV7-9
size: -
D: TRBD1
J: TRBJ2-1
CDR3: CASQSPPVRDRGRNEQFF
DNA: TGTGCCAGCCAATCCCCTCCCGTCCGGGACAGGGGACGAAATGAGCAGTTCTTC

V: TRBV30
size: -
D: TRBD1
J: TRBJ1-4
CDR3: CAWDTGVTNEKLFF
DNA: TGTGCCTGGGATACAGGGGTTACTAATGAAAAACTGTTTTTT

V: TRBV14
size: -
D: TRBD2
J: TRBJ2-3
CDR3: CASSHGGTSTDTQYF
DNA: TGTGCCAGCAGCCACGGGGGGACTAGCACAGATACGCAGTATTTT

V: TRBV6-5
size: -
D: -
J: TRBJ2-6
CDR3: CASSYSRFSGANVLTF
DNA: TGTGCCAGCAGTTACTCCAGATTCTCTGGGGCCAACGTCCTGACTTTC

V: TRBV5-1
size: -
D: -
J: TRBJ1-4
CDR3: CASSLQGTNEKLFF
DNA: TGCGCCAGCAGCCTACAGGGAACTAATGAAAAACTGTTTTTT

V: TRBV27
size: -
D: TRBD2
J: TRBJ2-3
CDR3: CASSSSLAGGGDTQYF
DNA: TGTGCCAGCAGTTCCTCCTTAGCGGGGGGGGGTGATACGCAGTATTTT

V: TRBV29-1
size: -
D: -
J: TRBJ2-5
CDR3: CSVEESQETQYF
DNA: TGCAGCGTTGAAGAATCGCAAGAGACCCAGTACTTC

V: TRBV9
size: -
D: -
J: TRBJ2-1
CDR3: CASSAAGDPNNEQFF
DNA: TGTGCCAGCAGCGCTGCCGGGGATCCCAACAATGAGCAGTTCTTC

V: TRBV29-1
size: -
D: -
J: TRBJ2-7
CDR3: CSVEGGEQPYEQYF
DNA: TGCAGCGTTGAAGGTGGAGAACAACCCTACGAGCAGTACTTC

V: TRBV5-1
size: -
D: -
J: TRBJ1-2
CDR3: CASGGAGLYGYTF
DNA: TGCGCCAGCGGGGGGGCTGGCCTCTATGGCTACACCTTC

V: TRBV19
size: -
D: -
J: TRBJ1-3
CDR3: CASRASSGNTIYF
DNA: TGTGCCAGTAGAGCTTCCTCTGGAAACACCATATATTTT

V: TRBV7-2
size: -
D: TRBD2
J: TRBJ2-1
CDR3: CASSLVSSGGGDEQFF
DNA: TGTGCCAGCAGCTTAGTGTCCAGCGGGGGAGGGGATGAGCAGTTCTTC

V: TRBV9
size: -
D: -
J: TRBJ1-2
CDR3: CASSPRVAYGYTF
DNA: TGTGCCAGCAGCCCACGGGTAGCCTATGGCTACACCTTC

V: TRBV11-3
size: -
D: -
J: TRBJ2-1
CDR3: CASSFSSENYNEQFF
DNA: TGTGCCAGCAGCTTTTCCAGCGAGAACTACAATGAGCAGTTCTTC

V: TRBV30
size: -
D: -
J: TRBJ1-1
CDR3: CAWSVTGGAGTEAFF
DNA: TGTGCCTGGAGTGTAACGGGAGGGGCGGGTACTGAAGCTTTCTTT

V: TRBV11-2
size: -
D: TRBD2
J: TRBJ2-7
CDR3: CASSRAGTSSEEYF
DNA: TGTGCCAGCAGCCGCGCCGGGACTAGCTCGGAGGAGTACTTC

V: TRBV19
size: -
D: TRBD1
J: TRBJ2-7
CDR3: CASSRDRWSSYEQYF
DNA: TGTGCCAGTAGTAGGGACAGGTGGAGCTCCTACGAGCAGTACTTC

V: TRBV15
size: -
D: -
J: TRBJ2-7
CDR3: CATSRDLGASEQYF
DNA: TGTGCCACCAGCAGAGATTTGGGGGCCTCCGAGCAGTACTTC

V: TRBV9
size: -
D: -
J: TRBJ2-7
CDR3: CASSVGQALSYEQYF
DNA: TGTGCCAGCAGCGTAGGGCAGGCCCTCTCCTACGAGCAGTACTTC

V: TRBV6-5
size: many
D: TRBD1
J: TRBJ1-2
CDR3: CASRGQSRGYTF
DNA: TGTGCCAGCAGGGGACAGAGCCGAGGCTACACCTTC

V: TRBV7-2
size: -
D: -
J: TRBJ2-5
CDR3: CASSLSSQETQYF
DNA: TGTGCCAGCAGCTTAAGCTCCCAAGAGACCCAGTACTTC

V: TRBV9
size: -
D: TRBD2
J: TRBJ2-3
CDR3: CASSVVSGGAKDTQYF
DNA: TGTGCCAGCAGCGTAGTTAGCGGGGGGGCCAAAGATACGCAGTATTTT

V: TRBV19
size: -
D: TRBD1
J: TRBJ2-2
CDR3: CASRGQGNTGELFF
DNA: TGTGCCAGTAGAGGACAGGGAAACACCGGGGAGCTGTTTTTT